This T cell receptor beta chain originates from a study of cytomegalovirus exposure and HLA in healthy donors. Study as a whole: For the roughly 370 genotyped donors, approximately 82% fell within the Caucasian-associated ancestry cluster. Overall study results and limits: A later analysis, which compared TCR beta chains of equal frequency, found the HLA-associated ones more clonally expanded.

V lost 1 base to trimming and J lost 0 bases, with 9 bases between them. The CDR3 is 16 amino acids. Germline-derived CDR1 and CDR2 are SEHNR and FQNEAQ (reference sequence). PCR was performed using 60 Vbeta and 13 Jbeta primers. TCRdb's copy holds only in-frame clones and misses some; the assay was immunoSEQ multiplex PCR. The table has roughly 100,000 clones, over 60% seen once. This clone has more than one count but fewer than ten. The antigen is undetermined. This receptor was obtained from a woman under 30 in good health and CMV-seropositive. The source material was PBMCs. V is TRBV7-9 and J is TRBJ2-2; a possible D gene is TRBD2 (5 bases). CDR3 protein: CASSLGSVANTGELFF. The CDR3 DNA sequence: TGTGCCAGCAGCTTAGGTAGCGTAGCGAACACCGGGGAGCTGTTTTTT.